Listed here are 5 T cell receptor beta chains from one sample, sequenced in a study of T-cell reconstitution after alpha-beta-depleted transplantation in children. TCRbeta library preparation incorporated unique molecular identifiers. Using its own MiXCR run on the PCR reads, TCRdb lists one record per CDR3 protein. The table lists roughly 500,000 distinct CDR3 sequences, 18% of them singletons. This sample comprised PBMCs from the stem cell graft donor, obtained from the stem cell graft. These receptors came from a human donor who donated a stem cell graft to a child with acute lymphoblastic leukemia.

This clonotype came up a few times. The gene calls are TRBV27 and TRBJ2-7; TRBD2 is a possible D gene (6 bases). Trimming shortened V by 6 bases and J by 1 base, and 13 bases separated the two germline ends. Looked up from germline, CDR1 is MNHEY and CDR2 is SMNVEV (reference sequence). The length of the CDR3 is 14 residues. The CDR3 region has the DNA TGTGCCAGCAGGGGAGGCAGGTGGTCCTACGAGCAGTACTTC. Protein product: CASRGGRWSYEQYF.

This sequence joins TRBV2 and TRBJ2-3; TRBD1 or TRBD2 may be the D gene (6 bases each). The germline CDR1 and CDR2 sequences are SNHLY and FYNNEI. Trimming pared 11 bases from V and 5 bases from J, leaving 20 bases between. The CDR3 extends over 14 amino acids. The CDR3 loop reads CAGTIAADGDTQYF. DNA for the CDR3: TGTGCCGGGACAATAGCGGCGGACGGAGATACGCAGTATTTT.

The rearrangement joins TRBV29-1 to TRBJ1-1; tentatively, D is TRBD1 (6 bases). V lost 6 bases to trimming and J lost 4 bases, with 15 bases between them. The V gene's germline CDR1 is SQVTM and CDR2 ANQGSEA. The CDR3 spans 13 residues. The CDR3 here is CSVSQGSGTEAFF. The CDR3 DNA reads TGCAGCGTCTCTCAGGGGTCGGGCACTGAAGCTTTCTTT.

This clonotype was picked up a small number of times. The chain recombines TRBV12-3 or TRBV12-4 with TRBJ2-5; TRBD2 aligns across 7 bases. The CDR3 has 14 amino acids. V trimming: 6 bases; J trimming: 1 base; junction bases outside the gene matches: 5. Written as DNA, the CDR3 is TGTGCCAGCAGGCTAGCGGTTTTCCAAGAGACCCAGTACTTC. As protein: CASRLAVFQETQYF.

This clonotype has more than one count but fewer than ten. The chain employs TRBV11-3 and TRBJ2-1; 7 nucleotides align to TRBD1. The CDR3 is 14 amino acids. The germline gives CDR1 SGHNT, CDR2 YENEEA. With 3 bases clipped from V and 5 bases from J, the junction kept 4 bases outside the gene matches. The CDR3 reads CASSFRTGHNEQFF. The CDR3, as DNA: TGTGCCAGCAGCTTTCGGACAGGCCACAATGAGCAGTTCTTC.